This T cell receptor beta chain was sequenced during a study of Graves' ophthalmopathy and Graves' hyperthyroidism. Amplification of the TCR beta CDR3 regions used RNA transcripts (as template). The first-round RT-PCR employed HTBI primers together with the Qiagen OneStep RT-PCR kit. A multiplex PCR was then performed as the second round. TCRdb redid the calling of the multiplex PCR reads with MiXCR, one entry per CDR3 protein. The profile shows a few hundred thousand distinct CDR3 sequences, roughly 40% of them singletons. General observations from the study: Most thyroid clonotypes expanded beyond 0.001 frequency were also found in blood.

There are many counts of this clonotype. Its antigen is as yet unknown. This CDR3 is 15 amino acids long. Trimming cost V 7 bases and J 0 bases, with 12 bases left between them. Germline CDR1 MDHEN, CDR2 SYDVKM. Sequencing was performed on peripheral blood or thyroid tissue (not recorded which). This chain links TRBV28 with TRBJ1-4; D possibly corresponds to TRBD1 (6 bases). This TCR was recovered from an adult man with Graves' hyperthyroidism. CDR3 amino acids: CASKRGIATNEKLFF. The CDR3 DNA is TGTGCCAGCAAGAGGGGGATTGCAACTAATGAAAAACTGTTTTTT.